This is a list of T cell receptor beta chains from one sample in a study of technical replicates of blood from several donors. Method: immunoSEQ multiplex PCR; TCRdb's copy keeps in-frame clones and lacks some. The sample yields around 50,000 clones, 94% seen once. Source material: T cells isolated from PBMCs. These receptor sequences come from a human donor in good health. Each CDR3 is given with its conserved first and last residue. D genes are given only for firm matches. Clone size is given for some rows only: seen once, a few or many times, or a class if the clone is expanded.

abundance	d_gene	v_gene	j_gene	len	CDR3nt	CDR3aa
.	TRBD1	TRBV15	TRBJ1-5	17	TGTGCCACCAGCAGAGATGAGTGGACAGGGCGCAATCAGCCCCAGCATTTT	CATSRDEWTGRNQPQHF
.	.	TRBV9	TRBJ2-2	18	TGTGCCAGCAGCGTAGCCAGTAGGGGGACTACTAACACCGGGGAGCTGTTTTTT	CASSVASRGTTNTGELFF
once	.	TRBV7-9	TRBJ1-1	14	TGTGCCAGCAGCAACCCACAGGGAGCTTTTGAAGCTTTCTTT	CASSNPQGAFEAFF
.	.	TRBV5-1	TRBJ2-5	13	TGCGCCAGCAGCTTGGAGCACCAAGAGACCCAGTACTTC	CASSLEHQETQYF
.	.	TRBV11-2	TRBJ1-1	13	TGTGCCAGCAGCTTATGGCAGAACACTGAAGCTTTCTTT	CASSLWQNTEAFF
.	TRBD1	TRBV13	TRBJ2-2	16	TGTGCCAGCAGCTTACTAGGGACAGGGCGCACCGGGGAGCTGTTTTTT	CASSLLGTGRTGELFF
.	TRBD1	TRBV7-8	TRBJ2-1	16	TGTGCCAGCAGCTTAGAGTCGGGACAGCTTAACAATGAGCAGTTCTTC	CASSLESGQLNNEQFF
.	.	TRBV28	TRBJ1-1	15	TGTGCCAGCAGTTTTCCTGAGGAGTTGAACACTGAAGCTTTCTTT	CASSFPEELNTEAFF
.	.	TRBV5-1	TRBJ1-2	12	TGCGCCAGCAGCTTGGCCCGGGAAGGCTACACCTTC	CASSLAREGYTF
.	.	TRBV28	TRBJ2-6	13	TGTGCCAGCAGTTTTTATGGGGCCAACGTCCTGACTTTC	CASSFYGANVLTF
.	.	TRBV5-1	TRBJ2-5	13	TGCGCCAGCAGCTTTAACAGGGAAGAGACCCAGTACTTC	CASSFNREETQYF
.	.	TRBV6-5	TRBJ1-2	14	TGTGCCAGCAGTAATTCTCGGACAGACTATGGCTACACCTTC	CASSNSRTDYGYTF
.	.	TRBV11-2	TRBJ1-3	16	TGTGCCAGCAGCTTAGCGATCCAGGGCTCTGGAAACACCATATATTTT	CASSLAIQGSGNTIYF
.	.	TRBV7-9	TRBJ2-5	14	TGTGCCAGCAGCCGAAACCGGAGGGAAGAGACCCAGTACTTC	CASSRNRREETQYF
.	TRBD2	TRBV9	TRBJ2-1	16	TGTGCCAGCAGCATGCTTCTAGCGGGAGGAAACAATGAGCAGTTCTTC	CASSMLLAGGNNEQFF
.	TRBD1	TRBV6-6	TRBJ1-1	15	TGTGCCAGCAGTTTCTCCCCAGGGGGTGACACTGAAGCTTTCTTT	CASSFSPGGDTEAFF
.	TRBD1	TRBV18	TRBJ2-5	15	TGTGCCAGCTCACGTGGACAGGGGGCTGTAGAGACCCAGTACTTC	CASSRGQGAVETQYF
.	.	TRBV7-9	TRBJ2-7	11	TGTGCCAGCAGTAGAAGCTACGAGCAGTACTTC	CASSRSYEQYF
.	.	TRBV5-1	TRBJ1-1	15	TGCGCCAGCAGCCCACTCGGACTGGCGAACACTGAAGCTTTCTTT	CASSPLGLANTEAFF
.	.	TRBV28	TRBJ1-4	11	TGTGCCAGCAACAGATATGAAAAACTGTTTTTT	CASNRYEKLFF
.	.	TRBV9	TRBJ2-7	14	TGTGCCAGCAGCGCCTTGGGGGGCTCCTACGAGCAGTACTTC	CASSALGGSYEQYF
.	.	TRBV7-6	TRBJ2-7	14	TGTGCCAGCAGCCCCAGGCCCGAACCTGCCGAGCAGTACTTC	CASSPRPEPAEQYF